One sample yielded the 6 T cell receptor beta chains listed below, sequenced in a study of shared clonotypes between healthy human individuals. TCRdb's copy holds only in-frame clones and misses some; the assay was immunoSEQ multiplex PCR. Among roughly 1 million clones listed, approximately 70% were seen once. Sequencing used memory CD4+ T cells sorted from blood. As to subset: CD45RA-negative fraction. The receptors originated from a man younger than 30 in good health.

This clone was picked up a small number of times. The chain uses TRBV28 and TRBJ1-1, with D possibly TRBD1 on 5 matching bases. Germline V lookup: CDR1 MDHEN, CDR2 SYDVKM. The CDR3 runs 13 residues. The V end was cut by 6 bases, the J end by 8 bases, with 16 bases between. CDR3 sequence: CASRTLEAGEAFF. The CDR3 region has the DNA TGTGCCAGCAGAACCCTGGAGGCAGGGGAAGCTTTCTTT. Looking up the rest from reference TRBV28 and TRBJ1-1 gives the full variable domain: DVKVTQSSRYLVKRTGEKVFLECVQDMDHENMFWYRQDPGLGLRLIYFSYDVKMKEKGDIPEGYSVSREKKERFSLILESASTNQTSMYLCASRTLEAGEAFFGQGTRLTVV.

In its sample, this clone was seen a few times. Here the CDR3 DNA reads TGTGCCAGCACCGAGGGGGGCATCTCTGGAAACACCATATATTTT. Protein: CASTEGGISGNTIYF. This chain connects TRBV14 to TRBJ1-3; D is perhaps TRBD1 (6 bases). The ends were cut back, 7 bases at V and 0 bases at J, with 13 bases in the middle. CDR1 is SGHDN, CDR2 FVKESK, per germline. The CDR3 is 15 residues long.

This clone was detected many times. The rearrangement joins TRBV30 to TRBJ2-3; TRBD1 matches 9 bases. CDR1 and CDR2 (germline): GTSNPN, SVGIG (reference sequence). CDR3 length equals 18 residues. V trimming: 7 bases; J trimming: 2 bases; junction bases outside the gene matches: 19. CDR3 in amino acids: CAFANPFPGQGFTDTQYF. CDR3 in DNA: TGTGCCTTTGCGAACCCCTTTCCGGGACAGGGTTTCACAGATACGCAGTATTTT.

The genes are TRBV9 and TRBJ2-5, with D tentatively TRBD1 (6 bases). Germline CDR1 reads SGDLS; CDR2 reads YYNGEE. V dropped 1 base and J dropped 0 bases, with 13 bases sitting between them. The CDR3 consists of 16 residues. The CDR3 protein is CASSVRGSSYQETQYF. Here the CDR3 DNA reads TGTGCCAGCAGCGTAAGGGGGTCTTCGTACCAAGAGACCCAGTACTTC. Using reference TRBV9 and TRBJ2-5 for the parts outside the CDR3, the full variable domain is DSGVTQTPKHLITATGQRVTLRCSPRSGDLSVYWYQQSLDQGLQFLIQYYNGEERAKGNILERFSAQQFPDLHSELNLSSLELGDSALYFCASSVRGSSYQETQYFGPGTRLLVL.

This rearrangement joins TRBV6-5 to TRBJ1-2; the match to TRBD1 covers 9 bases. The length of the CDR3 is 14 residues. CDR1 and CDR2 (germline): MNHEY, SVGAGI. V lost 1 base to trimming and J lost 7 bases; unmatched junction nucleotides: 4. The CDR3 reads CASSYLTGGSGYTF. DNA for the CDR3: TGTGCCAGCAGTTACTTGACAGGGGGTAGTGGCTACACCTTC.

The chain recombines TRBV9 with TRBJ1-3; D is unresolved. Trimming left V 4 bases short and J 2 bases short, with 7 bases between. CDR1 SGDLS and CDR2 YYNGEE come from the germline V gene. CDR3 length equals 13 residues. The CDR3 DNA reads as TGTGCCAGCAGCCAATCAGCTGGAAACACCATATATTTT. Its protein is CASSQSAGNTIYF.